A single sample is the source of the 18 T cell receptor beta chains below, sequenced in a study of blood T cell repertoires in COVID-19. Data came from immunoSEQ multiplex PCR; TCRdb stores just in-frame clones and leaves some out. The sample lists some 80,000 clones; about 88% were seen once. Material: peripheral blood. The receptors stem from a human donor in a cohort sampled during active COVID-19.

This chain uses TRBV18 with TRBJ1-1; D is unclear. The CDR3 is 12 amino acids. V dropped 3 bases and J dropped 10 bases, with 12 bases sitting between them. Germline CDR1 reads KGHSH; CDR2 reads LQKENI. The CDR3 region is CASSPRNRGAFF. The CDR3 coding sequence is TGTGCCAGCTCACCTAGGAATCGGGGAGCTTTCTTT.

The rearrangement links TRBV19 to TRBJ2-5, with 8 positions matching TRBD1. The germline CDR1 and CDR2 sequences are LNHDA and SQIVND (reference sequence). The V and J ends lost 5 bases and 6 bases, in that order; junction bases with no gene match: 5. CDR3 length: 13 amino acids. The CDR3: CASSPRTGKTQYF. In nucleotides, the CDR3 is TGTGCCAGTAGTCCCCGGACAGGGAAGACCCAGTACTTC.

This rearrangement joins TRBV5-4 to TRBJ2-5; 11 bases line up with TRBD2. Germline V lookup: CDR1 SGHNT, CDR2 YYREEE (reference sequence). V was clipped by 2 bases and J by 4 bases; unmatched bases: 13. This CDR3 is built from 18 residues. In DNA form, the CDR3 reads TGTGCCAGCAGCTTCTCCAATAGCGGGGGGGCGAGGTCAGAGACCCAGTACTTC. Translating it yields CASSFSNSGGARSETQYF.

The chain carries TRBV18 and TRBJ2-5; D unresolved. V lost 8 bases and J lost 0, with 4 bases in between. The CDR3 runs 11 residues. CDR1 and CDR2 (germline): KGHSH, LQKENI. CDR3 residues: CASRDQETQYF. DNA of the CDR3: TGTGCCAGCCGCGACCAAGAGACCCAGTACTTC.

The chain joins TRBV7-6 to TRBJ2-7; D is undetermined. Germline V gene lookup returns CDR1 SGHVS and CDR2 FNYEAQ. The germline V and J ends were trimmed by 0 bases and 1 base, with 10 bases remaining between them. The CDR3 loop spans 15 amino acids. CDR3 coding DNA: TGTGCCAGCAGCTTAGCGTTCCGCGGATCCTACGAGCAGTACTTC. Its protein product is CASSLAFRGSYEQYF.

J is TRBJ2-7 and V is TRBV7-3, with D perhaps matching TRBD1 (6 bases). The CDR3 runs to 13 residues. Germline V gene sequence: CDR1 SGHTA, CDR2 FQGTGA. V lost 5 bases to trimming and J lost 6 bases, with 14 bases between them. In DNA form, the CDR3 reads TGTGCCAGCAGCCCCCTTGGGGGCGGCGAGCAGTACTTC. The encoded protein is CASSPLGGGEQYF.

The chain carries TRBV5-1 and TRBJ1-3; unclear D gene. Trimming stripped 1 base from V and 2 bases from J, with 10 bases between. Germline CDR1 and CDR2: SGHRS and YFSETQ. The CDR3 length is 15 residues. CDR3 DNA sequence: TGCGCCAGCAGCTTGTCGACTGCAGCTGGAAACACCATATATTTT. Translating it yields CASSLSTAAGNTIYF.

The chain carries TRBV25-1 and TRBJ1-3; 9 bases fit TRBD1. This CDR3 has 16 amino acids. Germline V gene data show CDR1 as MGHDK and CDR2 as SYGVNS. The junction had 9 bases not matched to a gene; V was cut back by 9 bases and J by 0 bases. CDR3 loop: CARIHRDRDSGNTIYF. CDR3 nucleotide sequence: TGTGCCAGGATTCATCGGGACAGGGACTCTGGAAACACCATATATTTT.

The chain has TRBV11-2 and TRBJ2-1; maybe TRBD2 (6 bases). CDR3 length: 15 amino acids. Germline assignment: CDR1 SGHAT and CDR2 FQNNGV. V was shortened by 2 bases and J by 9 bases, with 17 bases between the two germline ends. The CDR3 reads CASSLSLGTYGEQFF. CDR3 DNA: TGTGCCAGCAGCTTAAGCCTAGGGACTTATGGTGAGCAGTTCTTC.

The rearrangement links TRBV28 to TRBJ2-1, with D maybe TRBD2 (6 bases). Deletions cut 9 bases from V and 6 bases from J, with 18 bases between. Germline CDR1 reads MDHEN; CDR2 reads SYDVKM. The length of the CDR3 is 14 residues. CDR3 loop: CASQGPGVVNEQFF. The CDR3 nucleotides read TGTGCCAGTCAGGGTCCGGGAGTGGTCAATGAGCAGTTCTTC.

The rearrangement uses TRBV9 and TRBJ2-7; the D gene is possibly TRBD2 (5 bases). The germline V gene encodes CDR1 SGDLS and CDR2 YYNGEE. Trimming took 3 bases from V and 0 from J, leaving 10 bases between them. CDR3 length: 14 amino acids. The CDR3 loop reads CASSGREISYEQYF. The CDR3 DNA reads TGTGCCAGCAGCGGAAGGGAGATCTCCTACGAGCAGTACTTC. The full variable domain, its missing parts supplied by reference TRBV9 and TRBJ2-7, is DSGVTQTPKHLITATGQRVTLRCSPRSGDLSVYWYQQSLDQGLQFLIQYYNGEERAKGNILERFSAQQFPDLHSELNLSSLELGDSALYFCASSGREISYEQYFGPGTRLTVT.

This chain connects TRBV5-4 to TRBJ2-3, with 8 bases lining up with TRBD1. CDR1 and CDR2 from the germline V gene are SGHNT and YYREEE (reference sequence). With V trimmed by 4 bases and J by 4 bases, 11 bases remained unmatched. This CDR3 comprises 16 residues. CDR3 nucleotide sequence: TGTGCCAGCAGCCCGACCCCCGACAGGGGAGCAGATACGCAGTATTTT. Its protein is CASSPTPDRGADTQYF.

The rearrangement joins TRBV10-3 to TRBJ2-7; TRBD2 might be the D (6 bases). Trimming shortened V by 4 bases and J by 7 bases, and 23 bases separated the two germline ends. CDR1 and CDR2 (germline): ENHRY, SYGVKD. The length of the CDR3 is 16 residues. This chain's CDR3 is CAISALDGGAPREQYF. The DNA of the CDR3 is TGTGCCATCAGTGCCCTGGACGGAGGGGCTCCTCGGGAGCAGTACTTC.

The chain uses TRBV3-1 (or the pseudogene TRBV3-2) and TRBJ2-7; D gene unclear. The CDR3 is 13 residues long. CDR1 and CDR2 from the germline V gene are LGHDT and YNNKEL (reference sequence). V shed 1 base and J shed 4 bases, with 8 bases lying between them. CDR3: CASSQVPGYEQYF. The CDR3 DNA reads TGTGCCAGCAGCCAAGTTCCCGGGTACGAGCAGTACTTC.

In its sample, this clone was seen once. V gene TRBV5-1 combines with J gene TRBJ2-2; TRBD2 agrees at 13 bases. The length of the CDR3 is 15 residues. The germline V gene encodes CDR1 SGHRS and CDR2 YFSETQ. Trimming cost V 2 bases and J 7 bases; bases outside gene matches: 2. This CDR3 reads CASSLLAGGIGELFF. The CDR3, as DNA: TGCGCCAGCAGCTTACTAGCGGGAGGGATCGGGGAGCTGTTTTTT.

This clone was observed many times. V is TRBV29-1 and J is TRBJ1-1; D may be TRBD1 (5 bases). Germline CDR1 and CDR2: SQVTM and ANQGSEA. The CDR3 is 13 residues long. V was cut by 6 bases and J by 4 bases, with 15 bases left in between. CDR3 amino acids: CSVSYQGLTEAFF. CDR3 DNA sequence: TGCAGCGTCTCTTACCAGGGACTCACTGAAGCTTTCTTT.

This rearrangement joins TRBV24-1 to TRBJ2-3; D is possibly TRBD2 (6 bases). Germline V gene data show CDR1 as KGHDR and CDR2 as SFDVKD. The CDR3 totals 16 residues. V was clipped by 2 bases and J by 0 bases, with 11 bases between them. CDR3 residues: CATSDSGGTSTDTQYF. CDR3 DNA: TGTGCCACCAGTGATTCCGGGGGTACTAGCACAGATACGCAGTATTTT.

V usage is TRBV12-3 or TRBV12-4 and J usage is TRBJ1-1, with a tentative D call TRBD1 (6 bases). V was clipped by 7 bases and J by 3 bases, with 12 bases between them. CDR3 size: 13 residues. The CDR3: CASTLDRYTEAFF. As DNA, the CDR3 is TGTGCCAGCACCCTGGACAGATACACTGAAGCTTTCTTT.